This TCR beta chain was recorded in a study of shared clonotypes between healthy human individuals. The study, taken as a whole, reports: Donors were few, which limited the genetic and exposure-history diversity represented.

The assay was run at deep level. Genomic DNA of each subset was evenly split across several immunoSEQ plates. Clones were sequenced by immunoSEQ multiplex PCR, and TCRdb holds only the in-frame ones, with some missing. In the table there are a few million clones, approximately 96% of which are singletons. The count of this clone is one. What it binds is not known. All donors were healthy HIV-negative adults lacking recent acute infections or vaccinations. Germline V gene data show CDR1 as SQVTM and CDR2 as ANQGSEA. The CDR3 covers 13 residues. V lost 7 bases and J 7 bases, leaving 16 bases between the germline ends.

The source of this sequence is a man between 18 and 35 years old in good health. The chain combines TRBV29-1 with TRBJ1-4, with a tentative D call TRBD1 (5 bases). Sequences were obtained from naive CD4+ T cells sorted from blood. Subset indicated: CD45RA+ positively selected. CDR3 nucleotide sequence: TGCAGCGCCGTGCGGGGGTTTGGTGAAAAACTGTTTTTT. Encoded protein: CSAVRGFGEKLFF.